This T cell receptor (beta chain) was captured in a study of spatial heterogeneity in lung cancer. Background on the study: There were roughly 72 donors, all of them untreated patients with early-stage non-small cell lung cancer. Study findings and constraints: At resection, ubiquitous expanded tumor TCRs appeared in blood more than at follow-up.

The length of the CDR3 is 14 residues. The ends lost 5 bases at V and 3 bases at J; junction bases unmatched: 5. Each TCR cDNA molecule bore a unique molecular identifier. Via MiXCR, TCRdb re-called the 5' RACE reads, giving one row per CDR3 protein. Altogether about 52,000 distinct CDR3 sequences are present, around 7% being singletons, with the ten largest covering 35%. This clonotype was seen ten or more times. Its antigen is still unknown. Time point reported: blood at routine non-recurrence follow-up after resection. Whole RNA, isolated from tumor, nontumor lung or frozen PBMC, was sequenced without prior sorting.

The rearrangement uses TRBV12-3 or TRBV12-4 and TRBJ2-7, with TRBD1 matching over 9 bases. The clonotype originates from a female donor with early-stage non-small cell lung cancer. The specimen comprised PBMCs, sampled at follow-up. The CDR3 region has the DNA TGTGCCAGCAGTCCCCGGGACAGGGACTACGAGCAGTACTTC. This codes for CASSPRDRDYEQYF.